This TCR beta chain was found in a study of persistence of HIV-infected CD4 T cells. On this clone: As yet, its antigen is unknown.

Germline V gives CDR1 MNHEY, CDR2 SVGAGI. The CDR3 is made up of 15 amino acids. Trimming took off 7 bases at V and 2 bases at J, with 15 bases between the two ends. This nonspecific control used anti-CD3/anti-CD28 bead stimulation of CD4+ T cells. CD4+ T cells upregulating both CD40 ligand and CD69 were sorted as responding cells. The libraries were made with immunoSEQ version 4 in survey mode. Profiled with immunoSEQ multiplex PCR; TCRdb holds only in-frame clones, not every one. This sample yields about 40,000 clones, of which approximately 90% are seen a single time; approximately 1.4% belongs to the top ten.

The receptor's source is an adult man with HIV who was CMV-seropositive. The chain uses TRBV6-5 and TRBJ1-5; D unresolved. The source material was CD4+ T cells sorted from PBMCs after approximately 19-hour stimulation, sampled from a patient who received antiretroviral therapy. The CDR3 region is CASTIEDFRNQPQHF. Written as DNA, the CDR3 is TGTGCCAGCACCATAGAGGACTTTCGCAATCAGCCCCAGCATTTT.